This T cell receptor (beta chain) was obtained from a study of diagnostic markers for celiac disease. The CDR3 length is 13 residues. Germline V gene lookup returns CDR1 GTSNPN and CDR2 SVGIG (reference sequence). TCRdb re-called the reads and shows each CDR3 protein once, DNA omitted. This sample contains some 450 distinct CDR3 sequences. This receptor was obtained from a human donor. Sequencing was carried out using either unsorted cells or a sorted T cell fraction (not recorded which). The chain carries TRBV30 and TRBJ2-1; absent DNA, TCRdb's TRBD2 call cannot be checked. The CDR3 reads CAWSSNSGHGPFF.